The 16 T cell receptor beta chains presented below share a single source sample, sequenced in a study of T cell repertoires in cytomegalovirus infection. TCRdb reprocessed the reads via MiXCR and lists one record per CDR3 protein. The sample holds 250,000 to 300,000 distinct CDR3 sequences, approximately 9.1% seen once. Material for sequencing was PBMCs. These receptors were obtained from a human donor in good health (CMV status not recorded). Some clones in this sample may be carry-over from other donors' samples.

The V and J genes are TRBV20-1 and TRBJ2-5, with a tentative D call TRBD1 (6 bases). Looked up from germline, CDR1 is DFQATT and CDR2 is SNEGSKA (reference sequence). The CDR3 has 13 residues. Trimming stripped 3 bases from V and 4 bases from J, with 12 bases between. The CDR3: CSASGQGLETQYF. CDR3 nucleotide sequence: TGCAGTGCTAGCGGGCAGGGGCTAGAGACCCAGTACTTC.

This clonotype was seen ten or more times. The J gene is TRBJ1-6, the V gene TRBV28; tentatively, D is TRBD1 (5 bases). Trimming left V 6 bases short and J 6 bases short, with 12 bases between. Germline V gene data show CDR1 as MDHEN and CDR2 as SYDVKM. The CDR3 sequence is 14 residues long. The CDR3 DNA follows: TGTGCCAGCAGACCGGGACTTACTAATTCACCCCTCCACTTT. Its translation is CASRPGLTNSPLHF. The full variable domain, rest sourced from reference TRBV28 and TRBJ1-6, is DVKVTQSSRYLVKRTGEKVFLECVQDMDHENMFWYRQDPGLGLRLIYFSYDVKMKEKGDIPEGYSVSREKKERFSLILESASTNQTSMYLCASRPGLTNSPLHFGNGTRLTVT.

This clonotype was found many times. This chain uses TRBV19 with TRBJ2-7; TRBD1 aligns across 8 bases. Trimming at V came to 5 bases and at J to 5 bases, leaving 5 bases not matched to a gene. CDR1 is LNHDA, CDR2 SQIVND, per germline (reference sequence). The CDR3 loop spans 13 amino acids. The CDR3 here is CASSGQGIHEQYF. In DNA form, the CDR3 reads TGTGCCAGTAGTGGACAGGGCATCCACGAGCAGTACTTC. Filled out from reference TRBV19 and TRBJ2-7, the complete variable domain reads DGGITQSPKYLFRKEGQNVTLSCEQNLNHDAMYWYRQDPGQGLRLIYYSQIVNDFQKGDIAEGYSVSREKKESFPLTVTSAQKNPTAFYLCASSGQGIHEQYFGPGTRLTVT.

This clonotype was found a few times. The chain uses TRBV4-1 and TRBJ2-5; D might be TRBD2 (5 bases). Germline V gives CDR1 MGHRA, CDR2 YSYEKL. This CDR3 is built from 13 residues. Between the trimmed V and J ends, which lost 0 bases and 9 bases, there was a span of 11 bases. CDR3 sequence reads: CASSQEVLAAQYF. The CDR3 DNA follows: TGCGCCAGCAGCCAAGAGGTCCTAGCAGCCCAGTACTTC.

This clonotype has a count of ten or more. The rearrangement uses TRBV7-2 and TRBJ1-5; D is unresolved. CDR3 size: 16 residues. The germline V gene encodes CDR1 SGHTA and CDR2 FQGNSA. V was pared by 4 bases and J by 5 bases, with 18 bases between. The CDR3 nucleotides read TGTGCCAGCAGCTACCGACCGGGTACAGACGATCAGCCCCAGCATTTT. Translation gives CASSYRPGTDDQPQHF.

J is TRBJ1-5 and V is TRBV28; maybe TRBD1 (6 bases). The CDR3 extends over 14 amino acids. Germline values: CDR1 MDHEN, CDR2 SYDVKM. The V end was cut by 7 bases, the J end by 4 bases, with 14 bases between. CDR3 in amino acids: CASTPDRLNQPQHF. In DNA form, the CDR3 reads TGTGCCAGCACTCCGGACAGATTGAATCAGCCCCAGCATTTT. The full variable domain, its missing parts supplied by reference TRBV28 and TRBJ1-5, is DVKVTQSSRYLVKRTGEKVFLECVQDMDHENMFWYRQDPGLGLRLIYFSYDVKMKEKGDIPEGYSVSREKKERFSLILESASTNQTSMYLCASTPDRLNQPQHFGDGTRLSIL.

The chain has TRBV6-2 or TRBV6-3 and TRBJ2-5; 9 nucleotides match TRBD2. This CDR3 comprises 16 residues. J gave up 2 bases and V 2 bases, and 6 bases lay outside the gene matches. Per germline, CDR1 MNHEY and CDR2 SVGEGT. The CDR3 nucleotides read TGTGCCAGCAGTTACGGACTAGCGAGGGCTCAAGAGACCCAGTACTTC. It specifies CASSYGLARAQETQYF.

The CDR3 protein is CASSLAGTGGNIQYF. In nucleotides, the CDR3 is TGTGCCAGCAGTTTGGCCGGGACAGGGGGAAACATTCAGTACTTC. The chain joins TRBV28 to TRBJ2-4, with 11 bases that match TRBD1. Germline V gene lookup returns CDR1 MDHEN and CDR2 SYDVKM. The trim removed 3 bases at V and 6 bases at J, leaving 4 bases unmatched. This CDR3 has 15 amino acids.

Only a few counts were recorded for this clonotype. V gene TRBV20-1 combines with J gene TRBJ1-4, with 8 positions matching TRBD1. The CDR3 is 14 residues long. Germline trimming cut 4 bases from V and 3 bases from J; bases unmatched to any gene: 4. In germline, CDR1 is DFQATT, CDR2 SNEGSKA (reference sequence). The CDR3 DNA follows: TGCAGTGCTAAGACAGGGGTGGCTAATGAAAAACTGTTTTTT. As protein: CSAKTGVANEKLFF.

This clonotype was observed many times. The genes are TRBV6-5 and TRBJ2-6; D uncertain. Germline V gene sequence: CDR1 MNHEY, CDR2 SVGAGI. V lost 5 bases and J lost 4, with 9 bases in between. The CDR3 loop spans 14 amino acids. The CDR3 here is CASSRSPGANVLTF. CDR3 coding DNA: TGTGCCAGCAGTAGATCCCCCGGGGCCAACGTCCTGACTTTC.

This clonotype has ten or more counts. V gene TRBV7-2 combines with J gene TRBJ1-5; no clear D gene. V was cut by 0 bases and J by 5 bases, with 8 bases left in between. The germline V gene has CDR1 SGHTA and CDR2 FQGNSA. The CDR3 spans 14 residues. Here the CDR3 reads CASSLAALDQPQHF. CDR3 sequence (DNA): TGTGCCAGCAGCTTAGCGGCGCTAGATCAGCCCCAGCATTTT.

This clonotype appeared many times. The chain links TRBV19 to TRBJ2-3; D is perhaps TRBD2 (7 bases). The germline V and J ends were trimmed by 6 bases and 2 bases, with 15 bases remaining between them. CDR1 is LNHDA, CDR2 SQIVND, per germline (reference sequence). This CDR3 is built from 15 residues. The chain's CDR3 is CASRGGGAPTDTQYF. Written as DNA, the CDR3 is TGTGCCAGTAGGGGTGGGGGGGCCCCCACAGATACGCAGTATTTT.

This clonotype appeared many times. The chain combines TRBV7-2 with TRBJ2-1; no definite D call. The V and J ends lost 5 bases and 9 bases respectively, with 17 bases between them. This CDR3 contains 14 residues. Germline lookup yields CDR1 SGHTA and CDR2 FQGNSA. The CDR3 loop is CASSPPRTRREQFF. The CDR3 DNA sequence: TGTGCCAGCAGCCCCCCCCGGACCCGTCGTGAGCAGTTCTTC.

This clonotype has a count of ten or more. The chain recombines TRBV19 with TRBJ2-1, with D tentatively TRBD1 (5 bases). Per germline, CDR1 LNHDA and CDR2 SQIVND (reference sequence). CDR3 length: 16 amino acids. V lost 5 bases and J lost 0, with 14 bases in between. CDR3 loop: CASSGRQSLSYNEQFF. CDR3 DNA: TGTGCCAGTAGTGGTCGACAGAGTCTCTCCTACAATGAGCAGTTCTTC. The full variable domain, its missing parts supplied by reference TRBV19 and TRBJ2-1, is DGGITQSPKYLFRKEGQNVTLSCEQNLNHDAMYWYRQDPGQGLRLIYYSQIVNDFQKGDIAEGYSVSREKKESFPLTVTSAQKNPTAFYLCASSGRQSLSYNEQFFGPGTRLTVL.

The chain has TRBV30 and TRBJ2-1, with D perhaps matching TRBD2 (6 bases). Germline values: CDR1 GTSNPN, CDR2 SVGIG (reference sequence). The CDR3 sequence is 13 residues long. V lost 3 bases, J lost 9 bases, and 15 bases lay in between. CDR3 bases: TGTGCCTGGAGGGCGAATCTGGGGGGTGAGCAGTTCTTC. It codes for CAWRANLGGEQFF.

This clonotype was detected ten times or more. The gene calls are TRBV7-2 and TRBJ2-7; TRBD2 aligns across 7 bases. Trimming at V came to 2 bases and at J to 2 bases, leaving 6 bases not matched to a gene. Germline CDR1 is SGHTA and CDR2 is FQGNSA. The CDR3 extends over 15 amino acids. The CDR3 is CASSLSPSGPYEQYF. The CDR3 bases are TGTGCCAGCAGCTTATCACCTAGCGGCCCCTACGAGCAGTACTTC.